This paragraph covers one T cell receptor beta chain sequence. Its recognized antigen is unknown. Base qualities are not recorded, but no much larger clone differs from it by a single base. This specimen comes from a study of human T cells and chemical hapten exposure (dated by TCRdb to the early 2020s). Background for the entire study: Libraries were pooled for sequencing, and per-sample TCR yields varied mainly because of small differences in library volumes within the pool. Both TCR alpha and TCR beta chains were sequenced from each blood RNA sample. In alopecia patients, the study followed how the peripheral blood TCR repertoire changed in vivo over primary and secondary sensitization to diphenylcyclopropenone (DPC), a hapten. Broader findings and caveats from the paper: DPC sensitization did not change the number of TCRs with a frequency above 1 in 1000, and there was no evidence of changes in global repertoire structure. Repeated subsampling changed both the strength of the expansion versus patch-test correlation and the threshold at which the correlation became significant.

V is pruned by 5 bases and J by 1 base, leaving 13 bases of the junction without a gene match. Reading from cysteine to phenylalanine, the CDR3 counts 17 amino acids. The DNA shown is the 51-base CDR3, in frame from base 1. CDR1 SGHTA and CDR2 FQGNSA are derived from the germline V gene. Libraries were made using RACE. This sample was sequenced with a NextSeq 500. Library preparation attached unique molecular identifiers to individual cDNA molecules for quantitative, reproducible TCR counting. In the original analysis: Samples had a median of approximately 96,000 TCRs, with a range from about 23,224 to 750,000. The Decombinator software suite was used to annotate the V, J and CDR3 of the TCR reads. To make PS versus PT1 abundance plots, every sample was subsampled to the same number of TCRs (28,000). Expanded TCRs were defined as absent before sensitization and observed at least eight times at the 2-week time point. TCRdb trimmed the raw reads at Q25, called clones with MiXCR and kept productive beta chains. For every CDR3 protein sequence, its rows merge into one entry that carries the most common genes and DNA. TCRdb's processing, not the authors', yielded these V and J calls. The sample has roughly 130,000 distinct CDR3 sequences on record, approximately 9.1% of them singletons. The leading ten clones occupy 1.5% to 2% of the sample.

The intended sense of this specimen's time point label: healthy volunteer bleed at 2 weeks. Unfractionated whole blood was collected in Tempus Blood RNA tubes, and total RNA was extracted from that blood. As TCR sequencing controls, roughly five healthy volunteers were used, with blood taken at day 0, 2 weeks and 6 weeks. Sequenced sample: whole blood. The chain is assembled from TRBV7-2 and TRBJ1-1, and TRBD1 matches 7 of the central bases. This TCR derives from a male donor in good health. Some clones in this sample may be carry-over from other donors' samples. In nucleotide form, the sequence is TGTGCCAGCAGCCCCCGGCTCCCCAGGGGGGAGAACACTGAAGCTTTCTTT. This encodes CASSPRLPRGENTEAFF.